Listed below are T cell receptor beta chains from one sample, sequenced in a study of blood T cell repertoires in COVID-19. Sequencing was performed with immunoSEQ multiplex PCR; in TCRdb, only in-frame clones are kept and a portion is missing. Here the sample spans around 220,000 clones, 88% being singletons. Sequenced: peripheral blood. Receptor source: a man younger than 35 with active or convalescent COVID-19. Both conserved end residues are part of each CDR3. Each record gives: V gene, clone size, D gene, J gene, CDR3 protein, CDR3 DNA. A D gene is named only where the DNA matches it firmly. Where a row states a size, it is once, few, many or the class of an expanded clone; other rows omit it.

TRBV25-1	-	TRBD1	TRBJ2-2	CASKMTGVITGELFF	TGTGCCAGCAAAATGACAGGGGTGATCACCGGGGAGCTGTTTTTT
TRBV6-5	-	TRBD1	TRBJ1-1	CASSFRDREAFF	TGTGCCAGCAGTTTTAGGGACAGGGAAGCTTTCTTT
TRBV29-1	once	-	TRBJ2-3	CSVLLYSITDTQYF	TGCAGCGTTCTGCTATACTCAATAACAGATACGCAGTATTTT
TRBV7-3	-	-	TRBJ1-1	CASSLHGGKNTEAFF	TGTGCCAGCAGCTTACATGGCGGGAAGAACACTGAAGCTTTCTTT
TRBV12-3/TRBV12-4	-	-	TRBJ1-1	CASSWGGMAEAFF	TGTGCCAGCAGTTGGGGAGGGATGGCTGAAGCTTTCTTT
TRBV27	-	-	TRBJ2-3	CASRSGSTDTQYF	TGTGCCAGTCGAAGCGGGAGCACAGATACGCAGTATTTT
TRBV30	-	-	TRBJ1-1	CAWRTVNTEAFF	TGTGCCTGGAGAACGGTGAACACTGAAGCTTTCTTT
TRBV6-5	-	TRBD1	TRBJ1-6	CASSSGTANSPLHF	TGTGCCAGCAGTTCCGGGACAGCCAATTCACCCCTCCACTTT
TRBV7-2	many	TRBD1	TRBJ1-6	CASSLRTGPNSPLHF	TGTGCCAGCAGCTTAAGGACAGGGCCGAATTCACCCCTCCACTTT
TRBV19	-	-	TRBJ2-7	CASSAGGTSYEQYF	TGTGCCAGTAGTGCCGGAGGGACCTCCTACGAGCAGTACTTC
TRBV19	-	TRBD1	TRBJ1-5	CASSMRGQGHQPQHF	TGTGCCAGTAGTATGAGGGGACAGGGTCATCAGCCCCAGCATTTT
TRBV9	-	TRBD2	TRBJ2-7	CATILDLAETYEQYF	TGTGCCACCATCCTAGATCTAGCGGAAACCTACGAGCAGTACTTC
TRBV19	-	-	TRBJ2-2	CAGGPGGAPGELFF	TGTGCCGGAGGGCCGGGGGGCGCGCCCGGGGAGCTGTTTTTT
TRBV4-2	few	-	TRBJ2-2	CASSPAGIQNTGELFF	TGTGCCAGCAGCCCTGCCGGGATACAGAACACCGGGGAGCTGTTTTTT
TRBV18	-	TRBD1	TRBJ1-1	CASSLDRLSTEAFF	TGTGCCAGCTCACTGGACAGGTTGAGCACTGAAGCTTTCTTT
TRBV10-1	-	-	TRBJ2-7	CASSPGKTYEQYF	TGCGCCAGCAGTCCCGGGAAGACCTACGAGCAGTACTTC
TRBV6-2/TRBV6-3	once	-	TRBJ2-5	CASSYSRLAAQETQYF	TGTGCCAGCAGTTACTCAAGGCTAGCAGCTCAAGAGACCCAGTACTTC
TRBV7-2	-	-	TRBJ2-5	CASSLLATKTQYF	TGTGCCAGCAGCTTATTAGCGACGAAGACCCAGTACTTC
TRBV9	-	-	TRBJ2-7	CASSVAVSPYEQYF	TGTGCCAGCAGCGTAGCGGTCTCTCCCTACGAGCAGTACTTC
TRBV7-9	few	-	TRBJ2-1	CASSPRDRLGPIEINEQFF	TGTGCCAGCAGCCCCAGAGACAGACTAGGGCCGATTGAAATCAATGAGCAGTTCTTC
TRBV5-1	-	-	TRBJ2-5	CASSLATIGETQYF	TGCGCCAGCAGCTTGGCCACCATCGGGGAGACCCAGTACTTC
TRBV28	-	TRBD2	TRBJ2-1	CASSLWASGRAGNEQFF	TGTGCCAGCAGTTTATGGGCTAGCGGGAGGGCCGGAAATGAGCAGTTCTTC
TRBV5-4	few	TRBD1	TRBJ1-6	CASSSVRGQARNSPLHF	TGTGCCAGCAGCTCGGTAAGGGGACAGGCTCGGAATTCACCCCTCCACTTT
TRBV12-3/TRBV12-4	-	-	TRBJ1-4	CASSQEGGGKLFF	TGTGCCAGCAGTCAGGAAGGTGGTGGGAAACTGTTTTTT
TRBV27	-	-	TRBJ2-7	CASGSSYEGVEQYF	TGTGCCAGCGGATCCTCGTACGAAGGGGTCGAGCAGTACTTC
TRBV11-2	-	TRBD1	TRBJ2-2	CASRTTGLDTGELFF	TGTGCCAGCAGGACGACAGGGTTGGACACCGGGGAGCTGTTTTTT
TRBV28	-	TRBD2	TRBJ2-1	CASSFWREGYNEQFF	TGTGCCAGCAGTTTTTGGCGGGAGGGATACAATGAGCAGTTCTTC
TRBV27	-	-	TRBJ1-1	CASRGRGENTEAFF	TGTGCCAGCAGGGGCCGGGGGGAGAACACTGAAGCTTTCTTT
TRBV5-5	-	-	TRBJ1-5	CASSLDRDQPQHF	TGTGCCAGCAGCTTGGACAGGGATCAGCCCCAGCATTTT
TRBV6-4	-	-	TRBJ1-2	CASKAHTLYGYTF	TGTGCCAGCAAAGCCCATACTCTTTATGGCTACACCTTC
TRBV12-3/TRBV12-4	-	-	TRBJ1-5	CASSISNQPQHF	TGTGCCAGCAGTATATCTAATCAGCCCCAGCATTTT
TRBV29-1	-	TRBD1	TRBJ1-4	CSVLTGGWDEKLFF	TGCAGCGTTCTGACAGGGGGCTGGGATGAAAAACTGTTTTTT
TRBV19	-	-	TRBJ2-4	CASRPTAELILAKNIQYF	TGTGCCAGTAGGCCGACAGCCGAACTGATACTAGCCAAAAACATTCAGTACTTC
TRBV12-3/TRBV12-4	-	-	TRBJ2-1	CASSRDFAEQFF	TGTGCCAGCAGTCGGGACTTCGCTGAGCAGTTCTTC
TRBV4-2	-	-	TRBJ1-6	CASSQANRDRNFNSPLHF	TGTGCCAGCAGCCAGGCAAACAGGGATAGAAACTTTAATTCACCCCTCCACTTT
TRBV7-2	-	-	TRBJ1-1	CASSLPGMGAFF	TGTGCCAGCAGCTTACCCGGGATGGGGGCTTTCTTT
TRBV18	-	-	TRBJ2-7	CASSPPGPGTAKTYEQYF	TGTGCCAGCTCACCACCGGGCCCCGGGACTGCAAAAACCTACGAGCAGTACTTC
TRBV19	-	-	TRBJ1-6	CASLSGFGSPLHF	TGTGCCAGTCTTAGCGGATTCGGTTCACCCCTCCACTTT
TRBV7-9	-	TRBD2	TRBJ2-1	CASSPTSGRAPEQFF	TGTGCCAGCAGCCCTACTAGCGGGAGGGCCCCTGAGCAGTTCTTC
TRBV10-3	-	TRBD2	TRBJ2-7	CAISGTSGSYEQYF	TGTGCCATCAGCGGGACTAGCGGGAGTTACGAGCAGTACTTC
TRBV14	-	TRBD1	TRBJ1-5	CASMRRGGAYQPQHF	TGTGCCAGCATGAGACGAGGGGGCGCTTATCAGCCCCAGCATTTT
TRBV5-6	-	-	TRBJ1-6	CASTLGGLGSPLHF	TGTGCCAGCACCCTCGGGGGGCTGGGTTCACCCCTCCACTTT